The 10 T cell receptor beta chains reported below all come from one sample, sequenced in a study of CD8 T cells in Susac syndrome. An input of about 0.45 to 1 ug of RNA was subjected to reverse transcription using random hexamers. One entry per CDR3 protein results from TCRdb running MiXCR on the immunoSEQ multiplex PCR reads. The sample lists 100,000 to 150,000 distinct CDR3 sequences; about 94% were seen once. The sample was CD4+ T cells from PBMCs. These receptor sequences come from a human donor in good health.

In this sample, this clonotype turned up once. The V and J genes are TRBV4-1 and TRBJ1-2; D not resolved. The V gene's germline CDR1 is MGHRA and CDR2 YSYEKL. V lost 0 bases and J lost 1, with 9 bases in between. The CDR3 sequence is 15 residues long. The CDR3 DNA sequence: TGCGCCAGCAGCCAAGACTCCAGGAGTAACTATGGCTACACCTTC. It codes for CASSQDSRSNYGYTF.

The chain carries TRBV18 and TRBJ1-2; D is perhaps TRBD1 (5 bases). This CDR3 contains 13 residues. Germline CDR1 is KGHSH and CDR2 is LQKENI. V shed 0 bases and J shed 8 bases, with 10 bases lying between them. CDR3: CASSPPSGDGYTF. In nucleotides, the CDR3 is TGTGCCAGCTCACCACCTTCCGGGGACGGCTACACCTTC.

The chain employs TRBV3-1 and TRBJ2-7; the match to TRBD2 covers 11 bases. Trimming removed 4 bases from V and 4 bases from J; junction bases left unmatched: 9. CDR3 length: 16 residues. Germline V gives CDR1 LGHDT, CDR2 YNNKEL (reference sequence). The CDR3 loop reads CASSLAGTSGQYEQYF. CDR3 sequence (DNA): TGTGCCAGCAGCCTGGCTGGGACTAGCGGTCAGTACGAGCAGTACTTC.

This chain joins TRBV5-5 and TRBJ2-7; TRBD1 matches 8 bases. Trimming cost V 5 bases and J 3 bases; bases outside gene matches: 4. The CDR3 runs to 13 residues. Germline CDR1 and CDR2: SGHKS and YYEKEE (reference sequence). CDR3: CASREGQGYEQYF. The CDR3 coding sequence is TGTGCCAGCAGAGAAGGACAGGGCTACGAGCAGTACTTC.

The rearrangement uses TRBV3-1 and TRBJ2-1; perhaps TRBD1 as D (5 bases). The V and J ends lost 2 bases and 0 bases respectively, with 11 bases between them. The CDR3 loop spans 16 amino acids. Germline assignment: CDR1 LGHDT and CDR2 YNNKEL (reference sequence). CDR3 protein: CASSQYTGSSYNEQFF. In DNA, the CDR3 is TGTGCCAGCAGCCAATACACAGGTAGCTCCTACAATGAGCAGTTCTTC.

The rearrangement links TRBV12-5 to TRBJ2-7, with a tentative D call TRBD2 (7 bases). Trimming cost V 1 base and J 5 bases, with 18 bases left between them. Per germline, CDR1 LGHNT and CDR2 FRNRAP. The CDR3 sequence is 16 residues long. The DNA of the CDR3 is TGTGCTAGTGGTTTGGCACGTTCAAGGGGGGGGCACGAGCAGTACTTC. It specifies CASGLARSRGGHEQYF.

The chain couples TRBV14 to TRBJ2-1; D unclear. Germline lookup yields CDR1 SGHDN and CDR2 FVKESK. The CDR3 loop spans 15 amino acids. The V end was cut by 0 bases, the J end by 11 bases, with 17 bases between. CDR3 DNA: TGTGCCAGCAGCCAAGAGGAGTTGCTAGGATTTAAGCAGTTCTTC. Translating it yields CASSQEELLGFKQFF. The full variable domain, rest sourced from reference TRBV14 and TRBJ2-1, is EAGVTQFPSHSVIEKGQTVTLRCDPISGHDNLYWYRRVMGKEIKFLLHFVKESKQDESGMPNNRFLAERTGGTYSTLKVQPAELEDSGVYFCASSQEELLGFKQFFGPGTRLTVL.

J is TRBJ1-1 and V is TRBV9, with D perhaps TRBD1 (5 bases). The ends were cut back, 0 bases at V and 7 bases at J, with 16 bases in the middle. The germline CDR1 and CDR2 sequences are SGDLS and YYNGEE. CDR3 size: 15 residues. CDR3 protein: CASSVVGDTWGEAFF. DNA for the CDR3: TGTGCCAGCAGCGTAGTAGGGGATACTTGGGGTGAAGCTTTCTTT.

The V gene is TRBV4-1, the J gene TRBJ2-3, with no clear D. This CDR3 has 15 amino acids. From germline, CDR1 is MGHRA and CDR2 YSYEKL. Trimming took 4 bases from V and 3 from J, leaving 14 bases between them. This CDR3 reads CASSLLWVGTDTQYF. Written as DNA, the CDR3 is TGCGCCAGCAGCCTCCTCTGGGTCGGGACAGATACGCAGTATTTT.

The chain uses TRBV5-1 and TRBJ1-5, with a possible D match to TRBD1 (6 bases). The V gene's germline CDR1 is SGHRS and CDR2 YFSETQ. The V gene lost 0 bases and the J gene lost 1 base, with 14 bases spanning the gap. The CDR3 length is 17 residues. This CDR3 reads CASSLAPRGSSNQPQHF. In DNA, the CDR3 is TGCGCCAGCAGCTTGGCCCCCAGGGGAAGCAGCAATCAGCCCCAGCATTTT.